The 20 T cell receptor beta chains below come from one sample, sequenced in a study of shared clonotypes between healthy human individuals. TCRdb keeps only in-frame clones here, not all; method: immunoSEQ multiplex PCR. The sample consists of approximately 2,200,000 clones, approximately 94% of them appearing once. Positively selected for CCR7, the CD45RO-negative cells used as naive CD8 cells excluded terminally differentiated effector memory CD45RA+ cells. The specimen sequenced was naive CD8+ T cells from PBMCs. The receptors come from a man aged 18 to 35 in good health. Some clones in this sample may be carry-over from other donors' samples.

The V and J genes are TRBV7-3 and TRBJ2-1; TRBD2 is a possible D gene (6 bases). From germline, CDR1 is SGHTA and CDR2 FQGTGA. CDR3 length: 13 residues. V lost 7 bases, J lost 7 bases, and 14 bases lay in between. The CDR3 DNA is TGTGCCAGCACCTCCGACGGGGGAAATGAGCAGTTCTTC. Residues: CASTSDGGNEQFF.

Points on this clone: Other nucleotide sequences from this sample produce the same CDR3. V usage is TRBV29-1 and J usage is TRBJ2-4, with D perhaps TRBD1 (5 bases). Germline V gene lookup returns CDR1 SQVTM and CDR2 ANQGSEA. The CDR3 has 15 amino acids. V lost 7 bases and J lost 2, with 18 bases in between. The chain's CDR3 is CSAQGWGLTKNIQYF. The CDR3 coding sequence is TGCAGCGCCCAAGGGTGGGGCTTGACCAAAAACATTCAGTACTTC.

CDR3 region: CASSLGTRTVDGYTF. DNA of the CDR3: TGTGCCAGCAGCTTAGGTACCCGGACAGTTGATGGCTACACCTTC. The rearrangement joins TRBV7-2 to TRBJ1-2, with D possibly matching TRBD1 (6 bases). Deletions cut 1 base from V and 6 bases from J, with 15 bases between. The CDR3 has 15 amino acids. The germline gives CDR1 SGHTA, CDR2 FQGNSA.

The chain carries TRBV19 and TRBJ2-7; 7 positions agree with TRBD1. Unmatched junction bases numbered 12, after V lost 8 bases and J lost 5 bases. Germline CDR1 and CDR2: LNHDA and SQIVND (reference sequence). There are 14 residues in the CDR3. The CDR3 loop is CASSTGSYLDEQYF. CDR3 DNA: TGTGCCAGTTCGACAGGGAGTTATCTAGACGAGCAGTACTTC. The variable domain in full, with the rest retrieved from reference TRBV19 and TRBJ2-7, is DGGITQSPKYLFRKEGQNVTLSCEQNLNHDAMYWYRQDPGQGLRLIYYSQIVNDFQKGDIAEGYSVSREKKESFPLTVTSAQKNPTAFYLCASSTGSYLDEQYFGPGTRLTVT.

This chain links TRBV7-9 with TRBJ2-2, with D perhaps TRBD2 (5 bases). From germline, CDR1 is SEHNR and CDR2 FQNEAQ (reference sequence). CDR3 length: 16 residues. Trimming shortened V by 4 bases and J by 1 base, and 13 bases separated the two germline ends. This CDR3 is CASSSTTRQNTGELFF. CDR3 nucleotide sequence: TGTGCCAGCAGCTCGACTACGCGACAGAACACCGGGGAGCTGTTTTTT.

V is TRBV7-8 and J is TRBJ1-4; D not resolved. Germline CDR1 is SGHVS and CDR2 is FQNEAQ. This CDR3 has 12 amino acids. V shed 5 bases and J shed 8 bases, with 9 bases lying between them. In nucleotides, the CDR3 is TGTGCCAGCAGCGACCTACACGAAAAACTGTTTTTT. Translation gives CASSDLHEKLFF.

In this sample, this clone turned up a few times. The rearrangement links TRBV30 to TRBJ1-1, with 7 bases lining up with TRBD1. The V segment lost 2 bases and the J segment 0 bases; nucleotides outside the gene matches: 12. The germline V gene encodes CDR1 GTSNPN and CDR2 SVGIG (reference sequence). This CDR3 has 17 amino acids. The CDR3: CAWSFTLTGSMNTEAFF. The CDR3, as DNA: TGTGCCTGGAGTTTCACCCTGACAGGGTCGATGAACACTGAAGCTTTCTTT. The full variable domain, in which reference TRBV30 and TRBJ1-1 provide the parts outside the CDR3, is SQTIHQWPATLVQPVGSPLSLECTVEGTSNPNLYWYRQAAGRGLQLLFYSVGIGQISSEVPQNLSASRPQDRQFILSSKKLLLSDSGFYLCAWSFTLTGSMNTEAFFGQGTRLTVV.

V gene TRBV6-1 combines with J gene TRBJ2-1; TRBD1 aligns across 9 bases. In germline, CDR1 is MNHNS, CDR2 SASEGT. V trimming: 3 bases; J trimming: 7 bases; junction bases outside the gene matches: 7. This CDR3 contains 15 residues. This chain's CDR3 is CASSETGQGMNEQFF. CDR3 in DNA: TGTGCCAGCAGTGAGACTGGACAGGGGATGAATGAGCAGTTCTTC.

The chain employs TRBV19 and TRBJ2-7; perhaps TRBD2 as D (5 bases). Trimming stripped 5 bases from V and 4 bases from J, with 12 bases between. Germline CDR1 reads LNHDA; CDR2 reads SQIVND (reference sequence). The CDR3 is made up of 13 amino acids. For the CDR3, the DNA is TGTGCCAGTAGTGAAGCGGCGACTTACGAGCAGTACTTC. It encodes CASSEAATYEQYF.

On this clone: This CDR3 is also generated by other DNA sequences in the sample. The chain recombines TRBV9 with TRBJ2-7; D is possibly TRBD1 (6 bases). Germline V gene lookup returns CDR1 SGDLS and CDR2 YYNGEE. The V gene lost 0 bases and the J gene lost 0 bases, with 10 bases spanning the gap. The CDR3 sequence is 15 residues long. The CDR3 region is CASSVGTASSYEQYF. DNA of the CDR3: TGTGCCAGCAGCGTAGGGACAGCCAGCTCCTACGAGCAGTACTTC.

This clone was found once. The rearrangement joins TRBV28 to TRBJ1-5; 7 bases fit TRBD1. V trimming: 6 bases; J trimming: 3 bases; junction bases outside the gene matches: 11. From germline, CDR1 is MDHEN and CDR2 SYDVKM. The CDR3 is 16 amino acids. CDR3 nucleotide sequence: TGTGCCAGCAGGCAAATCCAGGGGGTTGACAATCAGCCCCAGCATTTT. Its translation is CASRQIQGVDNQPQHF. Drawing the rest from reference TRBV28 and TRBJ1-5, the complete variable domain is DVKVTQSSRYLVKRTGEKVFLECVQDMDHENMFWYRQDPGLGLRLIYFSYDVKMKEKGDIPEGYSVSREKKERFSLILESASTNQTSMYLCASRQIQGVDNQPQHFGDGTRLSIL.

The V call is TRBV9, the J call TRBJ2-2; TRBD1 is a possible D gene (6 bases). Germline loops: CDR1 SGDLS, CDR2 YYNGEE. The CDR3 sequence is 13 residues long. Trimming removed 2 bases at V and 10 bases at J, with 12 bases between. The CDR3 DNA reads TGTGCCAGCAGCGTTAACCCGGGACAGGAGCTGTTTTTT. Residues: CASSVNPGQELFF.

The chain couples TRBV11-2 to TRBJ2-1, with D possibly TRBD2 on 7 matching bases. Germline V lookup: CDR1 SGHAT, CDR2 FQNNGV. This CDR3 has 16 amino acids. V was trimmed by 3 bases and J by 3 bases, leaving 15 bases between them. The CDR3 protein is CASSLGGLAVYNEQFF. CDR3 bases: TGTGCCAGCAGCTTGGGGGGGCTAGCAGTCTACAATGAGCAGTTCTTC.

This chain connects TRBV19 to TRBJ2-7, with 7 bases matching TRBD2. The V and J ends lost 6 bases and 3 bases, in that order; junction bases with no gene match: 8. The germline V gene has CDR1 LNHDA and CDR2 SQIVND (reference sequence). The CDR3 covers 14 residues. In DNA form, the CDR3 reads TGTGCCAGTAGAGCAGGAAGCGGGATCTACGAGCAGTACTTC. It translates to CASRAGSGIYEQYF.

The J gene is TRBJ1-2, the V gene TRBV10-2, with a possible D match to TRBD1 (5 bases). The CDR3 spans 14 residues. Germline CDR1 is WSHSY and CDR2 is SAAADI. Trimming stripped 2 bases from V and 0 bases from J, with 7 bases between. The CDR3 loop reads CASSEAGTNYGYTF. CDR3 nucleotides: TGCGCCAGCAGTGAGGCAGGGACTAACTATGGCTACACCTTC.

The chain is built from TRBV28 and TRBJ2-1; TRBD2 matches 7 bases. Trimming at V came to 8 bases and at J to 3 bases, leaving 4 bases not matched to a gene. CDR1 and CDR2 (germline): MDHEN, SYDVKM. The CDR3 spans 13 residues. The CDR3 here is CASGGGFYNEQFF. CDR3 in DNA: TGTGCCAGCGGCGGGGGATTCTACAATGAGCAGTTCTTC.

The chain has TRBV19 and TRBJ2-2, with a tentative D call TRBD2 (6 bases). CDR1 and CDR2 (germline): LNHDA, SQIVND (reference sequence). V lost 6 bases and J lost 2, with 16 bases in between. CDR3 size: 16 residues. Written as DNA, the CDR3 is TGTGCCAGTAGCCCCTGGGGACTTTATAACACCGGGGAGCTGTTTTTT. This gives the protein CASSPWGLYNTGELFF.

The V gene is TRBV11-2, the J gene TRBJ2-5; no clear D. CDR3 length equals 13 residues. The V gene lost 0 bases and the J gene lost 4 bases, with 6 bases spanning the gap. The germline CDR1 and CDR2 sequences are SGHAT and FQNNGV. CDR3 amino acids: CASSLDGLETQYF. The CDR3 DNA is TGTGCCAGCAGCTTAGATGGCCTAGAGACCCAGTACTTC.

The chain joins TRBV7-9 to TRBJ2-1; D gene unclear. The CDR3 has 12 residues. Germline CDR1 is SEHNR and CDR2 is FQNEAQ (reference sequence). V gave up 1 base and J gave up 10 bases, with 8 bases separating them. The CDR3 spells CASSLEAREQFF. CDR3 nucleotides: TGTGCCAGCAGCTTAGAGGCTAGAGAGCAGTTCTTC.

This clone was seen only once. CDR3 DNA: TGTGCCAGCAGTTCCACCGGGACGGATGGCTACACCTTC. This codes for CASSSTGTDGYTF. The chain couples TRBV27 to TRBJ1-2; D might be TRBD1 (5 bases). V was shortened by 4 bases and J by 6 bases, with 12 bases between the two germline ends. CDR3 length: 13 residues. Germline V gene data show CDR1 as MNHEY and CDR2 as SMNVEV (reference sequence).